The rows below give T cell receptor beta chains drawn from one sample of a study of cytomegalovirus exposure and HLA in healthy donors. The table came from immunoSEQ multiplex PCR; TCRdb's copy has only in-frame clones and leaves some out. This sample has over 150,000 clones; roughly 80% occur once, and the top ten carry less than 15%. Material: PBMCs. These receptors were collected from a woman aged 45-65 years in good health and CMV-seronegative. The CDR3 runs from the conserved cysteine through the conserved F or W. The D gene is left open where the match is weak. Not all rows give a size; the values are once, few, many and, for expanded clones, a class.

clone_size,d_call,v_call,j_call,cdr3_aa,cdr3_nt
NA,TRBD1,TRBV9,TRBJ2-1,CASTPTGTDYNEQFF,TGTGCCAGCACCCCGACAGGGACAGACTACAATGAGCAGTTCTTC
few,NA,TRBV13,TRBJ2-7,CASSLSQRNYEQYF,TGTGCCAGCAGCTTAAGCCAGCGCAACTACGAGCAGTACTTC
NA,NA,TRBV5-8,TRBJ1-2,CASSLYSGGNYGYTF,TGTGCCAGCAGCTTGTATTCGGGCGGGAACTATGGCTACACCTTC
once,NA,TRBV10-3,TRBJ1-3,CAISESPGQGNTIYF,TGTGCCATCAGTGAGTCCCCAGGGCAAGGAAACACCATATATTTT
NA,TRBD1,TRBV7-8,TRBJ2-4,CASSEQGAIQYF,TGTGCCAGCAGCGAACAGGGGGCAATTCAGTACTTC
once,TRBD2,TRBV7-9,TRBJ2-5,CASSLGYGGASETQYF,TGTGCCAGCAGCTTAGGGTACGGGGGGGCTTCAGAGACCCAGTACTTC
NA,TRBD1,TRBV29-1,TRBJ1-5,CSVRTGGNQPQHF,TGCAGCGTTAGGACAGGGGGCAATCAGCCCCAGCATTTT
NA,NA,TRBV14,TRBJ2-7,CASSQGLGPIYEQYF,TGTGCCAGCAGCCAAGGTCTGGGGCCTATCTACGAGCAGTACTTC
NA,TRBD2,TRBV11-3,TRBJ2-5,CASSLGTGGQETQYF,TGTGCCAGCAGCTTAGGGACGGGGGGGCAAGAGACCCAGTACTTC
once,NA,TRBV6-7,TRBJ1-4,CASSYQATNEKLFF,TGTGCCAGCAGTTACCAGGCAACTAATGAAAAACTGTTTTTT
NA,TRBD1,TRBV9,TRBJ2-5,CASSLSGQVSETQYF,TGTGCCAGCAGCCTTTCTGGACAGGTCTCGGAGACCCAGTACTTC
NA,NA,TRBV5-1,TRBJ2-2,CASSLADTGELFF,TGCGCCAGCAGCTTGGCGGACACCGGGGAGCTGTTTTTT